This TCR beta chain was obtained from a study of shared clonotypes between healthy human individuals. A word on this clone: What it binds is unknown.

The trim removed 7 bases at V and 3 bases at J, leaving 9 bases unmatched. The CDR3 runs 15 residues. Germline V CDR1 and CDR2: SEHNR, FQNEAQ (reference sequence). Study observations and caveats: Of the naive CD4 clonotypes, around 5% were shared across several donors. Compared with memory subsets, naive subsets generally had larger estimated richness. Sample collection involved blood only; tissue repertoires are likely different.

For each subset, genomic DNA was distributed in equal portions over several immunoSEQ plates. The protocol was immunoSEQ multiplex PCR, while the TCRdb copy is restricted to in-frame clones and leaves out a portion. This sample carries 2,100,000 or so clones, approximately 95% of them seen once, and the ten largest clones take 0.1% to 0.15%. This sequence originates from a man aged 18 to 29 in good health. Sequenced: naive CD4+ T cells sorted from blood. Stated subset: CD45RA+ positively selected. The V gene is TRBV7-9, the J gene TRBJ2-1; 7 bases line up with TRBD1. DNA for the CDR3: TGTGCCAGCACCCCTCCGGGACAGATCTACAATGAGCAGTTCTTC. Its translation: CASTPPGQIYNEQFF.